This is a list of T cell receptor beta chains from one sample in a study of blood T cell repertoires in COVID-19. TCRdb's copy holds only in-frame clones and misses some; the assay was immunoSEQ multiplex PCR. This sample has approximately 94,000 clones, with 70% to 80% found just once. Sequencing was done on a sample of peripheral blood. Every receptor here comes from a man between 65 and 85 years old with active or convalescent COVID-19. The CDR3 runs from the conserved cysteine through the conserved F or W. Each record gives: J gene, D gene, clone size, V gene, CDR3 DNA, CDR3 protein. A D gene is named only where the DNA matches it firmly. Not every row has a clone size; where given, it reads once, few, many or a size class.

>TRBJ1-3|.|.|TRBV5-4
TGTGCCAGCAGCCGGGATCGGCCTGGAAACACCATATATTTT
CASSRDRPGNTIYF
>TRBJ2-1|.|.|TRBV4-1
TGCGCCAGCAGCCTTCGACAATCCCTTAACAATGAGCAGTTCTTC
CASSLRQSLNNEQFF
>TRBJ2-5|.|.|TRBV12-3/TRBV12-4
TGTGCCAGCAGTCCATTAGAAGAGACCCAGTACTTC
CASSPLEETQYF
>TRBJ2-3|TRBD2|.|TRBV6-2/TRBV6-3
TGTGCCAGCAGCTTAGCGGGGGCAAGCACAGATACGCAGTATTTT
CASSLAGASTDTQYF
>TRBJ2-1|TRBD2|few|TRBV3-1/TRBV3-2
TGTGCCAGCAGCCTTCTGCGACTAGCGGGAGGGGAGTCCTACAATGAGCAGTTCTTC
CASSLLRLAGGESYNEQFF
>TRBJ2-3|.|.|TRBV18
TGTGCCAGCTCACGTACTAGCACAGATACGCAGTATTTT
CASSRTSTDTQYF
>TRBJ2-3|TRBD1|.|TRBV11-2
TGTGCCAGCAGCTCCCAGGGGGCGGTTAGCACAGATACGCAGTATTTT
CASSSQGAVSTDTQYF
>TRBJ1-1|TRBD1|.|TRBV7-9
TGTGCCAGCGGAACAGGGGGGTCGAGCACTGAAGCTTTCTTT
CASGTGGSSTEAFF
>TRBJ2-5|TRBD2|once|TRBV6-2/TRBV6-3
TGTGCCAGCAGTTACTTCTCGAGCGGGGGCCGTGACCAAGAGACCCAGTACTTC
CASSYFSSGGRDQETQYF
>TRBJ2-3|TRBD2|.|TRBV7-3
TGTGCCAGCAGCCTAGCGGGGGGAAGCACAGATACGCAGTATTTT
CASSLAGGSTDTQYF
>TRBJ1-2|TRBD1|few|TRBV19
TGTGCCAGTAGTTCAACAGGGGGCACTGGCTACACCTTC
CASSSTGGTGYTF
>TRBJ1-1|.|.|TRBV28
TGTGCCAGCAGACCAGTGAACACTGAAGCTTTCTTT
CASRPVNTEAFF
>TRBJ1-4|.|.|TRBV27
TGTGCCAGCAGTTTCCATACTAATGAAAAACTGTTTTTT
CASSFHTNEKLFF
>TRBJ2-3|.|.|TRBV7-9
TGTGCCAGCAGCTTTTCTGATACGCAGTATTTT
CASSFSDTQYF